This T cell receptor (beta chain) was identified in a study of shared clonotypes between healthy human individuals. Some clones are missing from TCRdb's copy, which holds only in-frame ones; the method was immunoSEQ multiplex PCR. The data contain 2 million to 3 million clones, roughly 93% of them seen just once; the ten biggest clones take up approximately 0.36%. There are 15 residues in the CDR3. V lost 4 bases, J lost 8 bases, and 20 bases lay in between. The germline V gene encodes CDR1 SEHNR and CDR2 FQNEAQ (reference sequence). The study separated CD4+ cells into CD45RA+ naive and CD45RA-negative memory subsets.

The material sequenced was naive CD4+ T cells from PBMCs. Subset indicated: CD45RA+ positively selected. This TCR was recovered from a man aged 18-30 years in good health. Some clones in this sample may be carry-over from other donors' samples. V usage is TRBV7-9 and J usage is TRBJ1-2, with D possibly TRBD1 on 5 matching bases. CDR3 in DNA: TGTGCCAGCAGCTACCAAAACGGAGCCGAGGGGGGCTACACCTTC. This encodes CASSYQNGAEGGYTF.